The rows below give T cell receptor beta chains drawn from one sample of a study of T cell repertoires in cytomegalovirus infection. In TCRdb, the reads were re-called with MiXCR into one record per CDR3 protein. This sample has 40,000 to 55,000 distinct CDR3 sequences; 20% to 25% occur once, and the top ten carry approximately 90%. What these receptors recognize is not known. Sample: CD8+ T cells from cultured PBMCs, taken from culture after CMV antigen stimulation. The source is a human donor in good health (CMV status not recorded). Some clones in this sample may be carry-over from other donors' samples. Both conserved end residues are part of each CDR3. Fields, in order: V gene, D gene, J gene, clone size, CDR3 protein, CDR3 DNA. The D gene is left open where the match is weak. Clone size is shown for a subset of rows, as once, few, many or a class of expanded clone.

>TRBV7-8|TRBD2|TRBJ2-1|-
CASSFRLAGPSYNEQFF
TGTGCCAGCAGCTTCAGGCTAGCGGGCCCTTCCTACAATGAGCAGTTCTTC
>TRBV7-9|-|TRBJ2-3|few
CASSLITDTQYF
TGTGCCAGCAGCTTAATCACAGATACGCAGTATTTT
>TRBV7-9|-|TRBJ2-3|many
CASQDSRRDTQYF
TGTGCCAGCCAGGACTCGCGGAGGGATACGCAGTATTTT
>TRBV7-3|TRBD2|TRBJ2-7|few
CASSPHSGGAYEQYF
TGTGCCAGCAGCCCCCATAGCGGGGGGGCCTACGAGCAGTACTTC
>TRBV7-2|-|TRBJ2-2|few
CASNSGVHDTGELFF
TGTGCCAGCAATTCCGGGGTCCATGACACCGGGGAGCTGTTTTTT
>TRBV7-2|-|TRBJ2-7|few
CASSGGRTEQYF
TGTGCCAGCAGCGGGGGCCGTACGGAGCAGTACTTC
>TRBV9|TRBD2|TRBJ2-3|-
CASSAPGLAASTDTQYF
TGTGCCAGCAGCGCACCGGGACTAGCTGCTAGCACAGATACGCAGTATTTT
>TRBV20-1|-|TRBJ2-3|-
CSARDRGRAAPTDTQYF
TGCAGTGCTAGAGATCGAGGCAGGGCAGCACCCACAGATACGCAGTATTTT
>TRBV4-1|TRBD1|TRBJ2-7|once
CASSQDRRTGESYEQYF
TGCGCCAGCAGCCAAGATCGGCGGACAGGGGAATCTTACGAGCAGTACTTC
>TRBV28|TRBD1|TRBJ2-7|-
CASSLWGQGRGYEQYF
TGTGCCAGCAGTTTATGGGGACAGGGTAGAGGCTACGAGCAGTACTTC
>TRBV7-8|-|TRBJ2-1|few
CASSYRLNEQFF
TGTGCCAGCAGCTACAGACTTAATGAGCAGTTCTTC
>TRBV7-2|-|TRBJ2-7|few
CASSVQAFGQYF
TGTGCCAGCAGCGTACAGGCGTTTGGGCAGTACTTC
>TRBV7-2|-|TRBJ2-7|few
CASSSQWDVVYEQYF
TGTGCCAGCAGCTCCCAGTGGGATGTGGTCTACGAGCAGTACTTC
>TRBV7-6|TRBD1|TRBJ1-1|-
CASSPGTGGNTEAFF
TGTGCCAGCAGCCCGGGGACAGGGGGAAACACTGAAGCTTTCTTT
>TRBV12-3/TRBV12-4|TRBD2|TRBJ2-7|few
CASLAGGSSYEQYF
TGTGCCAGCCTAGCGGGGGGGAGCTCCTACGAGCAGTACTTC
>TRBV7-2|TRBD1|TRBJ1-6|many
CASSLGGGRSYNSPLHF
TGTGCCAGCAGCTTAGGAGGGGGCCGCTCCTATAATTCACCCCTCCACTTT
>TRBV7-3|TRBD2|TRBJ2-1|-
CASSLNPSSSGSSYNEQFF
TGTGCCAGCAGCTTAAACCCGTCGTCTAGCGGGAGCTCCTACAATGAGCAGTTCTTC
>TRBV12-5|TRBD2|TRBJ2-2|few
CASGLVTSGSPPGTGELFF
TGTGCTAGTGGTTTGGTGACTAGCGGGAGTCCTCCGGGCACCGGGGAGCTGTTTTTT
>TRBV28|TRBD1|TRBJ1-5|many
CASSWDSDQGQPQHF
TGTGCCAGCAGTTGGGACAGCGATCAGGGGCAGCCCCAGCATTTT
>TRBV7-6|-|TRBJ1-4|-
CASSLERGGEKLFF
TGTGCCAGCAGCTTAGAGCGGGGCGGTGAAAAACTGTTTTTT
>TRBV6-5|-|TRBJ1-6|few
CASSLGEGYSPLHF
TGTGCCAGCAGCCTGGGGGAGGGTTATTCACCCCTCCACTTT
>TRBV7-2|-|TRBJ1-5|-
CASSPAGHYSNQPQHF
TGTGCCAGCAGCCCTGCAGGGCATTATAGCAATCAGCCCCAGCATTTT
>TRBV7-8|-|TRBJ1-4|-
CASSPPGAGNEKLFF
TGTGCCAGCAGCCCTCCCGGGGCAGGGAATGAAAAACTGTTTTTT
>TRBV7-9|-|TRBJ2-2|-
CASSSDPNWGELFF
TGTGCCAGCAGCTCGGACCCGAATTGGGGGGAGCTGTTTTTT
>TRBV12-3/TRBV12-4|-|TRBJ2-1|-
CASSRGSGSLDEQFF
TGTGCCAGCAGTCGAGGTAGCGGCTCCTTGGATGAGCAGTTCTTC
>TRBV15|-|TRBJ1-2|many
CATSRPGANYGYTF
TGTGCCACCAGCAGACCCGGGGCCAACTATGGCTACACCTTC
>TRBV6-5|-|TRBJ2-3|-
CASSFTRIHTDTQYF
TGTGCCAGCAGTTTTACTAGAATTCACACAGATACGCAGTATTTT
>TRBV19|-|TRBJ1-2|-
CASSQEHWLGYTF
TGTGCCAGTAGTCAGGAACACTGGTTGGGCTACACCTTC
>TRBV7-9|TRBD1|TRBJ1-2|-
CASSVPTGVYYGYTF
TGTGCCAGCAGCGTACCGACAGGGGTTTATTATGGCTACACCTTC
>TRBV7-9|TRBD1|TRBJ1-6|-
CASSSHERTGVNSPLHF
TGTGCCAGCAGCTCCCACGAAAGGACAGGGGTTAATTCACCCCTCCACTTT
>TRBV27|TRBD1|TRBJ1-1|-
CASSPGQGGTEAFF
TGTGCCAGCAGTCCGGGACAGGGAGGGACTGAAGCTTTCTTT
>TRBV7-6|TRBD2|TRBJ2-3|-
CASSLARAGGPRDTQYF
TGTGCCAGCAGCTTAGCGAGAGCGGGGGGGCCACGAGATACGCAGTATTTT
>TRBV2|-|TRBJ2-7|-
CASSAPYNYEQYF
TGTGCCAGCAGTGCGCCCTACAACTACGAGCAGTACTTC
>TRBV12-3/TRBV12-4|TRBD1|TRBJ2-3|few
CASSPRRGLLDTQYF
TGTGCCAGCAGTCCACGCAGGGGGCTGTTAGATACGCAGTATTTT
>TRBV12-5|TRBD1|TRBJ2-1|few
CASGPSDRVNEQFF
TGTGCTAGTGGTCCTTCGGACAGGGTTAATGAGCAGTTCTTC
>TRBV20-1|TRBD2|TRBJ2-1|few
CSASEGLGYNEQFF
TGCAGTGCTAGCGAAGGACTAGGTTACAATGAGCAGTTCTTC
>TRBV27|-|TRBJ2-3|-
CASRERRSRPGTDTQYF
TGTGCCAGCAGGGAGCGGCGTTCCCGTCCGGGCACAGATACGCAGTATTTT
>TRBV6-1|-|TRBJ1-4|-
CASSEVMGPATNEKLFF
TGTGCCAGCAGTGAAGTGATGGGGCCAGCAACTAATGAAAAACTGTTTTTT
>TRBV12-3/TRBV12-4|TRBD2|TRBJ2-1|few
CASSTTSGAGEQFF
TGTGCCAGCAGCACGACTAGCGGGGCGGGTGAGCAGTTCTTC
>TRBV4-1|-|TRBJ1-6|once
CASSQEDRRPGSPLHF
TGCGCCAGCAGCCAAGAAGACAGGAGGCCAGGATCACCCCTCCACTTT
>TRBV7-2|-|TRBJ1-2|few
CASSLGGVGYTF
TGTGCCAGCTCTCTAGGAGGGGTCGGCTACACCTTC
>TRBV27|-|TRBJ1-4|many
CASSLSRGYEKLFF
TGTGCCAGCAGTTTATCCCGGGGATATGAAAAACTGTTTTTT
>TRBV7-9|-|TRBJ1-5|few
CASSQGPINQPQHF
TGTGCCAGCAGCCAGGGGCCAATCAATCAGCCCCAGCATTTT
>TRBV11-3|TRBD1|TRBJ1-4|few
CARSRDRENLHEKLFF
TGTGCCAGAAGCCGGGACAGGGAAAATTTGCACGAAAAACTGTTTTTT
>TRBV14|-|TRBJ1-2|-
CASGDSFSGGYTF
TGTGCCAGCGGGGACTCCTTCTCGGGGGGCTACACCTTC
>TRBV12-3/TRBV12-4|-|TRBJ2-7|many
CASSFGQNYEQYF
TGTGCCAGCAGTTTCGGGCAGAACTACGAGCAGTACTTC
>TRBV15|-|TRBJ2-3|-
CATSRDRAATDTQYF
TGTGCCACCAGCAGAGATCGGGCAGCTACAGATACGCAGTATTTT
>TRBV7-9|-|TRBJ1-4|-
CASSPPYNEKLFF
TGTGCCAGCAGCCCTCCCTATAACGAAAAACTGTTTTTT
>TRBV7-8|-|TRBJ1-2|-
CASSLGGAGAGYTF
TGTGCCAGCAGCTTAGGGGGGGCAGGGGCAGGCTACACCTTC
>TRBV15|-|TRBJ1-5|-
CATSRASRTDSNQPQHF
TGTGCCACCAGCAGAGCATCCCGGACAGATAGCAATCAGCCCCAGCATTTT
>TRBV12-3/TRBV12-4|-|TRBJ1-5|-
CASSSTGRGNQPQHF
TGTGCCAGCAGTTCAACAGGGCGAGGCAATCAGCCCCAGCATTTT
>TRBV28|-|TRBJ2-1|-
CASSFLQGTDEQFF
TGTGCCAGCAGTTTTTTGCAGGGGACCGATGAGCAGTTCTTC
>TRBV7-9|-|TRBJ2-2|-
CAPTRANTGELFF
TGTGCCCCGACCCGGGCGAACACCGGGGAGCTGTTTTTT
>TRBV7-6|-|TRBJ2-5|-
CASSYQGGSEETQYF
TGTGCCAGCAGCTATCAAGGGGGGAGTGAAGAGACCCAGTACTTC
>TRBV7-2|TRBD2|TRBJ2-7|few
CASSLKGLAGVSHEQYF
TGTGCCAGCAGCTTAAAGGGACTAGCGGGAGTCTCCCACGAGCAGTACTTC